Below are 5 T cell receptor beta chains sequenced from a single sample in a study of tumor and adjacent non-tumor tissue in lung cancer. A modified ARM-PCR protocol with three rounds of nested PCR amplified TCRbeta. TCRdb processed the multiplex PCR reads anew with MiXCR; each CDR3 protein has one entry. Among more than 95,000 distinct CDR3 sequences listed, 66% were seen once. No cell sorting was done before RNA was extracted from the tissue. The sequencing input was lung tumor tissue. The receptors originated from a young man with non-small cell lung cancer.

Details on this clonotype: A much more abundant neighbour one base away suggests this may be a read error. The V call is TRBV29-1, the J call TRBJ1-1; D remains ambiguous. CDR1 is SQVTM, CDR2 ANQGSEA, per germline. This CDR3 spans 14 amino acids. Trimming cost V 0 bases and J 1 base, with 9 bases left between them. The CDR3 here is CSVEDDVSNTEAFF. The CDR3 DNA sequence: TGCAGCGTTGAAGATGACGTTTCGAACACTGAAGCTTTCTTT.

Regarding this clonotype: This may come from a read error, since a much larger clone is one base off. This chain joins TRBV4-2 and TRBJ2-3; D gene uncertain. With 0 bases removed from V and 1 base from J, the gap between germline ends came to 11 bases. CDR3 length equals 16 residues. Per the germline V gene, CDR1 is LGHNA and CDR2 is YNFKEQ. CDR3 sequence reads: CASSQDRWPGTDTQYF. CDR3 bases: TGTGCCAGCAGCCAAGATAGATGGCCCGGCACAGATACGCAGTATTTT.

The sample holds many counts of this clonotype. This chain uses TRBV10-3 with TRBJ2-3; D is uncertain. Germline CDR1 is ENHRY and CDR2 is SYGVKD. The CDR3 has 13 amino acids. V shed 3 bases and J shed 2 bases, with 6 bases lying between them. For the CDR3, the DNA is TGTGCCATCAGTGACCTGACCACAGATACGCAGTATTTT. Translation gives CAISDLTTDTQYF.

As to this clonotype: A junction boundary mismatches the germline segment, possibly from a read error. The CDR3 nucleotides are TGTAGTGTTAGAGATGGTCTTTCGAATGAACAGTTCTTC. Protein: CSVRDGLSNEQFF. The chain joins TRBV20-1 to TRBJ2-1; the D is unclear. CDR3 size: 13 residues. Germline V gene lookup returns CDR1 DFQATT and CDR2 SNEGSKA (reference sequence).

A word on this clonotype: A junction boundary mismatches the germline segment, possibly from a read error. The chain is built from TRBV6-5 and TRBJ2-7; D is perhaps TRBD2 (5 bases). Germline CDR1 reads MNHEY; CDR2 reads SVGAGI. The CDR3 consists of 14 residues. The CDR3 spells CAISSLAGADEQYF. The CDR3 nucleotides read TGTGCCATCAGTTCCCTAGCTGGAGCCGACGAGCAGTACTTC.